The 11 T cell receptor beta chains below come from one sample, sequenced in a study of blood T cell repertoires in COVID-19. Only in-frame clones appear in the TCRdb table, and some are missing; sequencing was by immunoSEQ multiplex PCR. Of about 200,000 clones in the sample, 70% to 90% are singletons; the top ten hold approximately 4.5%. What was sequenced was peripheral blood. These receptors were taken from a human donor in a cohort sampled during active COVID-19.

The rearrangement uses TRBV5-4 and TRBJ2-7, with 11 positions matching TRBD2. Germline V gives CDR1 SGHNT, CDR2 YYREEE (reference sequence). Trimming cost V 3 bases and J 3 bases; bases outside gene matches: 5. The CDR3 sequence is 15 residues long. The CDR3 spells CASSSSGGKYYEQYF. Here the CDR3 DNA reads TGTGCCAGCAGCTCTAGCGGGGGGAAATACTACGAGCAGTACTTC.

The chain carries TRBV29-1 and TRBJ2-1; 7 bases are shared with TRBD1. The junction had 7 bases not matched to a gene; V was cut back by 5 bases and J by 9 bases. This CDR3 has 12 amino acids. Germline CDR1 SQVTM, CDR2 ANQGSEA. CDR3 region: CSVKTGSGEQFF. CDR3 bases: TGCAGCGTTAAGACAGGGTCGGGTGAGCAGTTCTTC.

The chain carries TRBV5-1 and TRBJ1-3; maybe TRBD1 (6 bases). The germline CDR1 and CDR2 sequences are SGHRS and YFSETQ. The ends were cut back, 0 bases at V and 0 bases at J, with 10 bases in the middle. The CDR3 runs to 16 residues. CDR3 amino acids: CASSLGDNNSGNTIYF. In nucleotides, the CDR3 is TGCGCCAGCAGCTTGGGGGACAACAACTCTGGAAACACCATATATTTT.

The V gene is TRBV6-5, the J gene TRBJ1-2; 7 nucleotides line up with TRBD1. The CDR3 has 13 amino acids. Germline V gene data show CDR1 as MNHEY and CDR2 as SVGAGI. V lost 5 bases and J lost 2; bases outside the gene matches: 2. The CDR3 nucleotides are TGTGCCAGCAGTAAGGGGGCGAACTATGGCTACACCTTC. Its translation: CASSKGANYGYTF.

The chain has TRBV6-1 and TRBJ2-4; unclear D gene. The V end was cut by 2 bases, the J end by 0 bases, with 8 bases between. The germline V gene encodes CDR1 MNHNS and CDR2 SASEGT. The CDR3 spans 15 residues. CDR3 sequence: CASSEPPLAKNIQYF. The CDR3 DNA reads TGTGCCAGCAGTGAACCCCCATTAGCCAAAAACATTCAGTACTTC.

The J gene is TRBJ2-1, the V gene TRBV2; a weak D match, TRBD2 (6 bases). V lost 5 bases to trimming and J lost 0 bases, with 14 bases between them. The CDR3 loop spans 16 amino acids. The germline gives CDR1 SNHLY, CDR2 FYNNEI. The CDR3: CASSYLAASSYNEQFF. The DNA of the CDR3 is TGTGCCAGCAGTTACTTAGCGGCAAGCTCCTACAATGAGCAGTTCTTC.

V usage is TRBV5-4 and J usage is TRBJ2-6; D is ambiguous. The CDR3 is 18 residues long. Germline V lookup: CDR1 SGHNT, CDR2 YYREEE (reference sequence). The V end was cut by 0 bases, the J end by 1 base, with 14 bases between. CDR3 protein: CASSLAGLSRSGANVLTF. The CDR3 DNA sequence: TGTGCCAGCAGCTTGGCCGGCCTCTCCAGGTCTGGGGCCAACGTCCTGACTTTC. The variable domain in full, with the rest retrieved from reference TRBV5-4 and TRBJ2-6, is ETGVTQSPTHLIKTRGQQVTLRCSSQSGHNTVSWYQQALGQGPQFIFQYYREEENGRGNFPPRFSGLQFPNYSSELNVNALELDDSALYLCASSLAGLSRSGANVLTFGAGSRLTVL.

This clone was found once. The rearrangement joins TRBV19 to TRBJ2-7, with 8 positions matching TRBD1. The CDR3 loop spans 15 amino acids. Germline V gene sequence: CDR1 LNHDA, CDR2 SQIVND (reference sequence). With 3 bases clipped from V and 2 bases from J, the junction kept 6 bases outside the gene matches. Here the CDR3 reads CASSIKTGGPYEQYF. The CDR3 nucleotides are TGTGCCAGTAGTATTAAAACAGGGGGACCCTACGAGCAGTACTTC.

The chain recombines TRBV5-1 with TRBJ2-7; D not resolved. The CDR3 is 14 residues long. CDR1 and CDR2 from the germline V gene are SGHRS and YFSETQ. Trimming took 0 bases from V and 6 from J, leaving 13 bases between them. The CDR3 region has the DNA TGCGCCAGCAGCTTGGACAGCTCCAGACGCGAGCAGTACTTC. Protein sequence: CASSLDSSRREQYF.

This clone came up a few times. V gene TRBV5-5 combines with J gene TRBJ2-1; D is ambiguous. CDR3 length: 12 amino acids. The V end was cut by 1 base, the J end by 10 bases, with 9 bases between. Germline CDR1 SGHKS, CDR2 YYEKEE (reference sequence). CDR3 coding DNA: TGTGCCAGCAGCTTGAATCTGGAGGAGCAGTTCTTC. It specifies CASSLNLEEQFF. The whole variable domain, remainder taken from reference TRBV5-5 and TRBJ2-1, is DAGVTQSPTHLIKTRGQQVTLRCSPISGHKSVSWYQQVLGQGPQFIFQYYEKEERGRGNFPDRFSARQFPNYSSELNVNALLLGDSALYLCASSLNLEEQFFGPGTRLTVL.

This rearrangement joins TRBV9 to TRBJ2-7; the match to TRBD1 covers 7 bases. Germline V gene sequence: CDR1 SGDLS, CDR2 YYNGEE. V was pared by 0 bases and J by 0 bases, with 3 bases of the junction left unmatched. The CDR3 extends over 15 amino acids. DNA for the CDR3: TGTGCCAGCAGCGTAGCGGGACAGAGCTCCTACGAGCAGTACTTC. Its translation is CASSVAGQSSYEQYF. The full variable domain, with the rest looked up from reference TRBV9 and TRBJ2-7, is DSGVTQTPKHLITATGQRVTLRCSPRSGDLSVYWYQQSLDQGLQFLIQYYNGEERAKGNILERFSAQQFPDLHSELNLSSLELGDSALYFCASSVAGQSSYEQYFGPGTRLTVT.